This T cell receptor (beta chain) was recovered during a study of regulatory dendritic cells for organ transplantation. Sequenced by immunoSEQ multiplex PCR; TCRdb stores in-frame clones only, minus some. The sample has more than 9,000 clones, 65% to 85% seen once; the top ten hold roughly 2.5%. The germline gives CDR1 KGHSH, CDR2 LQKENI. Trimming stripped 0 bases from V and 2 bases from J, with 10 bases between. The CDR3 spans 15 residues. This clone was detected only once. What it binds is unknown. Sorted T cells were CFSE-labeled and cultured 4 to 5 days with allogeneic regulatory or mature dendritic cells at 1:10.

This sequence was found in a human donor in good health. V and J are TRBV18 and TRBJ1-1, with D possibly matching TRBD1 (6 bases). Sequencing used memory CD4+ T cells from blood cultured with dendritic cells. Subset of the sample: CD45RO+ memory T cells. The CDR3 region is CASSPPRGSNTEAFF. The CDR3 DNA reads as TGTGCCAGCTCACCACCCAGGGGATCTAACACTGAAGCTTTCTTT.